The 20 T cell receptor beta chains below all came from one sample that was sequenced in a study of blood T cell repertoires in COVID-19. Assay: immunoSEQ multiplex PCR; the TCRdb copy retains only in-frame clones and omits some. The sample has about 55,000 clones; roughly four fifths are singletons. The specimen sequenced was peripheral blood. The source is an older man with COVID-19, enrolled during active disease.

The J gene is TRBJ1-2, the V gene TRBV6-5; 10 nucleotides align to TRBD1. Germline-derived CDR1 and CDR2 are MNHEY and SVGAGI. J gave up 4 bases and V 2 bases, and 4 bases lay outside the gene matches. This CDR3 is built from 15 residues. CDR3: CASSYPGQGIYGYTF. The CDR3, as DNA: TGTGCCAGCAGTTACCCGGGACAGGGGATCTATGGCTACACCTTC.

This clone was seen only a few times. V is TRBV30 and J is TRBJ1-2; unclear D gene. The CDR3 totals 13 residues. Germline-derived CDR1 and CDR2 are GTSNPN and SVGIG (reference sequence). V shed 3 bases and J shed 0 bases, with 8 bases lying between them. The CDR3 spells CAWRKSANYGYTF. The CDR3, as DNA: TGTGCCTGGAGAAAGTCGGCTAACTATGGCTACACCTTC.

The chain links TRBV6-5 to TRBJ1-1; the D is unclear. Per germline, CDR1 MNHEY and CDR2 SVGAGI. This CDR3 is built from 14 residues. With 4 bases removed from V and 0 bases from J, the gap between germline ends came to 9 bases. The CDR3 here is CASSFRQVNTEAFF. As DNA, the CDR3 is TGTGCCAGCAGTTTCCGGCAGGTGAACACTGAAGCTTTCTTT.

The J gene is TRBJ2-2, the V gene TRBV5-4; possibly TRBD2 for D (8 bases). CDR1 is SGHNT and CDR2 is YYREEE in the germline V gene (reference sequence). V shed 5 bases and J shed 3 bases, with 14 bases lying between them. The CDR3 loop spans 15 amino acids. The CDR3 is CASRRGRGDTGELFF. DNA for the CDR3: TGTGCCAGCAGAAGGGGGCGGGGGGACACCGGGGAGCTGTTTTTT.

The CDR3 protein is CASSPDRRRNYGYTF. CDR3 DNA sequence: TGTGCCAGTAGTCCGGACAGGCGAAGGAACTATGGCTACACCTTC. The gene calls are TRBV19 and TRBJ1-2; the match to TRBD1 covers 7 bases. The CDR3 runs to 15 residues. Germline V gene sequence: CDR1 LNHDA, CDR2 SQIVND (reference sequence). V lost 5 bases, J lost 2 bases, and 8 bases stayed unmatched. Full variable domain (remainder filled in from reference TRBV19 and TRBJ1-2): DGGITQSPKYLFRKEGQNVTLSCEQNLNHDAMYWYRQDPGQGLRLIYYSQIVNDFQKGDIAEGYSVSREKKESFPLTVTSAQKNPTAFYLCASSPDRRRNYGYTFGSGTRLTVV.

The V call is TRBV3-1 (or the pseudogene TRBV3-2), the J call TRBJ1-2; no reliable D call. Germline V gene lookup returns CDR1 LGHDT and CDR2 YNNKEL (reference sequence). The CDR3 runs to 13 residues. Trimming cost V 2 bases and J 0 bases, with 4 bases left between them. The CDR3 nucleotides are TGTGCCAGCAGCCAAACAGCTAACTATGGCTACACCTTC. It translates to CASSQTANYGYTF.

This clone was detected once. The chain recombines TRBV24-1 with TRBJ1-2; 7 bases fit TRBD1. Germline CDR1 KGHDR, CDR2 SFDVKD. The CDR3 contains 15 residues. The V gene end was trimmed by 4 bases and the J gene end by 5 bases; junction bases not matched to a gene: 9. The CDR3 coding sequence is TGTGCCACCAGTGACCCCGGACAGGAGCTTTATGGCTACACCTTC. Its translation is CATSDPGQELYGYTF.

The V gene is TRBV27, the J gene TRBJ1-6; 8 bases line up with TRBD1. V gave up 6 bases and J gave up 0 bases; unmatched junction bases: 10. The CDR3 is 18 residues long. Germline V gene lookup returns CDR1 MNHEY and CDR2 SMNVEV (reference sequence). The CDR3 sequence is CASSQRQGPSSYNSPLHF. In DNA form, the CDR3 reads TGTGCCAGCAGCCAACGACAGGGGCCCAGCTCCTATAATTCACCCCTCCACTTT.

The CDR3 is CASSPLAGSSYNEQFF. In DNA form, the CDR3 reads TGCGCCAGCAGCCCTCTAGCGGGGAGCTCCTACAATGAGCAGTTCTTC. The chain combines TRBV5-1 with TRBJ2-1; 9 bases agree with TRBD2. The CDR3 spans 16 residues. CDR1 is SGHRS, CDR2 YFSETQ, per germline. V lost 4 bases and J lost 0; bases outside the gene matches: 5.

This rearrangement joins TRBV6-5 to TRBJ1-1, with 10 bases that match TRBD1. This CDR3 has 16 amino acids. The germline V gene encodes CDR1 MNHEY and CDR2 SVGAGI. V lost 0 bases and J lost 5; bases outside the gene matches: 6. CDR3 loop: CASSYSTGGATTEAFF. CDR3 sequence (DNA): TGTGCCAGCAGTTACTCGACAGGGGGCGCAACGACTGAAGCTTTCTTT.

This chain links TRBV7-6 with TRBJ2-7, with 12 bases matching TRBD2. The CDR3 has 20 residues. Per the germline V gene, CDR1 is SGHVS and CDR2 is FNYEAQ. V lost 5 bases, J lost 4 bases, and 21 bases stayed unmatched. CDR3 DNA: TGTGCCAGCAGCCTCGCTCGACTAGCGGGAGTTCGGATAGGATTTTACGAGCAGTACGTC. It encodes CASSLARLAGVRIGFYEQYV.

The chain recombines TRBV7-3 with TRBJ1-6, with a possible D match to TRBD1 (5 bases). Trimming stripped 5 bases from V and 7 bases from J, with 15 bases between. Germline CDR1 is SGHTA and CDR2 is FQGTGA. The length of the CDR3 is 15 residues. The CDR3 protein is CASSMGQGGNSPLHF. The CDR3 DNA is TGTGCCAGCAGCATGGGGCAGGGAGGGAATTCACCCCTCCACTTT.

The J gene is TRBJ1-2, the V gene TRBV7-9, with D possibly matching TRBD1 (6 bases). V lost 1 base to trimming and J lost 0 bases, with 9 bases between them. Germline V gene lookup returns CDR1 SEHNR and CDR2 FQNEAQ (reference sequence). This CDR3 has 15 amino acids. Here the CDR3 DNA reads TGTGCCAGCAGCTTAGGCGGGGGGCCTAACTATGGCTACACCTTC. Translating it yields CASSLGGGPNYGYTF.

This chain joins TRBV2 and TRBJ2-5; D unresolved. This CDR3 has 12 residues. Germline CDR1 SNHLY, CDR2 FYNNEI. V was clipped by 5 bases and J by 0 bases, with 4 bases between them. The CDR3 DNA reads TGTGCCAGCAGTCCGTACCAAGAGACCCAGTACTTC. It is translated as CASSPYQETQYF.

The DNA of the CDR3 is TGTGCCAGCTCTTTGGCGGATCTTCCTAGCTCTGGAAACACCATATATTTT. The encoded protein is CASSLADLPSSGNTIYF. This chain links TRBV2 with TRBJ1-3, with unresolved D. Germline V gene sequence: CDR1 SNHLY, CDR2 FYNNEI. V was clipped by 8 bases and J by 0 bases, with 20 bases between them. This CDR3 spans 17 amino acids. Using reference TRBV2 and TRBJ1-3 for the parts outside the CDR3, the full variable domain is EPEVTQTPSHQVTQMGQEVILRCVPISNHLYFYWYRQILGQKVEFLVSFYNNEISEKSEIFDDQFSVERPDGSNFTLKIRSTKLEDSAMYFCASSLADLPSSGNTIYFGEGSWLTVV.

As for this clone: Compared with germline, one end of the junction differs, possibly owing to a read error. This rearrangement joins TRBV30 to TRBJ1-5; D might be TRBD1 (6 bases). The germline V gene encodes CDR1 GTSNPN and CDR2 SVGIG (reference sequence). This CDR3 spans 15 amino acids. In DNA, the CDR3 is TGTGCCCGGAGAGGGGGGGCGGATAGCAATCAGCCCCAGCATTTT. This gives the protein CARRGGADSNQPQHF.

The chain combines TRBV5-1 with TRBJ1-1; weak D call: TRBD1 (6 bases). Trimming removed 7 bases at V and 6 bases at J, with 16 bases between. The CDR3 extends over 13 amino acids. Germline V lookup: CDR1 SGHRS, CDR2 YFSETQ. The CDR3 sequence is CASFYDRTAEAFF. CDR3 bases: TGCGCCAGCTTCTATGATCGGACAGCTGAAGCTTTCTTT.

The chain joins TRBV3-1 (or the pseudogene TRBV3-2) to TRBJ1-2; 11 positions match TRBD1. Germline CDR1 reads LGHDT; CDR2 reads YNNKEL (reference sequence). The J segment lost 3 bases and the V segment lost 1 base, leaving 13 bases of the junction unmatched. The CDR3 runs 19 residues. CDR3 sequence: CASSQVPGTGGITDYGYTF. The CDR3 coding sequence is TGTGCCAGCAGCCAAGTTCCCGGGACAGGGGGGATTACGGACTATGGCTACACCTTC.

The chain is built from TRBV9 and TRBJ2-3; 10 bases are shared with TRBD2. The CDR3 has 16 amino acids. Germline lookup yields CDR1 SGDLS and CDR2 YYNGEE. V trimming: 3 bases; J trimming: 2 bases; junction bases outside the gene matches: 6. The DNA for the CDR3 is TGTGCCAGCAGCGCAGCTAGCGGGGGCACCACAGATACGCAGTATTTT. Translation gives CASSAASGGTTDTQYF.

The chain is built from TRBV9 and TRBJ2-2, with D maybe TRBD2 (5 bases). V lost 3 bases to trimming and J lost 0 bases, with 15 bases between them. Germline lookup yields CDR1 SGDLS and CDR2 YYNGEE. The CDR3 is made up of 17 amino acids. The CDR3 protein is CASSALSGASNTGELFF. The CDR3 DNA sequence: TGTGCCAGCAGCGCCCTCAGCGGAGCCTCGAACACCGGGGAGCTGTTTTTT.